The sequence of this T cell receptor beta chain was determined in a study of T-cell memory formation after mild COVID-19. Concerning this clonotype: Its antigen is as yet unknown.

Germline V gene data show CDR1 as SGHRS and CDR2 as YFSETQ. The CDR3 spans 14 residues. Trimming removed 7 bases from V and 6 bases from J, with 16 bases in between. 5'RACE primed from the constant segment yielded TCR alpha and TCR beta cDNA libraries bearing sample barcodes and UMIs. TCRdb processed the 5' RACE reads anew with MiXCR; each CDR3 protein has one entry. This table has fewer than 650,000 distinct CDR3 sequences, around 15% appearing once. Whole-study results and caveats: Pre-infection memory harbored some responding clones, suggesting cross-reactive memory joined. Most CD4+ clones that shrank were in CM and EM, while CD8+ ones turned up in EMRA. CD4/CD8 balance characterized clones contracting day 15 to 85, and CD4+ skew characterized later expanders.

The gene calls are TRBV5-1 and TRBJ1-4, with a possible D match to TRBD1 (6 bases). Input material: PBMCs or a T cell subset sorted from them (not recorded which). The clonotype comes from an adult woman who had mild COVID-19 (a few samples of this study predate the infection). Cell type and time point are not known. CDR3 amino acids: CASQGTSDDEKLFF. The DNA of the CDR3 is TGCGCCAGCCAAGGGACATCTGACGATGAAAAACTGTTTTTT. The full variable domain, completed using reference TRBV5-1 and TRBJ1-4, is KAGVTQTPRYLIKTRGQQVTLSCSPISGHRSVSWYQQTPGQGLQFLFEYFSETQRNKGNFPGRFSGRQFSNSRSEMNVSTLELGDSALYLCASQGTSDDEKLFFGSGTQLSVL.